These 19 T cell receptor beta chains came from one sample sequenced in a study of blood T cell repertoires in COVID-19. Libraries were prepared by immunoSEQ multiplex PCR; TCRdb keeps only in-frame clonotypes and omits some of them. The repertoire holds 200,000 to 250,000 clones, about nine tenths seen once, with 0.83% in the top ten. Input material: peripheral blood. These receptors all come from a man in his thirties or forties with COVID-19, enrolled during active disease.

This clone was seen only once. CDR3 protein: CASSRPDSSYEQYF. The CDR3 DNA reads as TGTGCCAGCAGCCGACCCGACAGTTCCTACGAGCAGTACTTC. The V and J genes are TRBV6-5 and TRBJ2-7, with D perhaps TRBD1 (5 bases). CDR3 size: 14 residues. Germline loops: CDR1 MNHEY, CDR2 SVGAGI. Trimming removed 6 bases at V and 1 base at J, with 13 bases between.

The chain combines TRBV2 with TRBJ1-1, with D perhaps matching TRBD1 (5 bases). Germline V gene sequence: CDR1 SNHLY, CDR2 FYNNEI. Trimming took 5 bases from V and 10 from J, leaving 14 bases between them. The CDR3 totals 12 residues. CDR3 sequence reads: CASSSDRGGAFF. DNA for the CDR3: TGTGCCAGCAGTTCCGACCGGGGGGGAGCTTTCTTT.

CDR3 in amino acids: CASSGTGKDTEAFF. In DNA form, the CDR3 reads TGCGCCAGCAGTGGGACAGGGAAAGACACTGAAGCTTTCTTT. V usage is TRBV10-2 and J usage is TRBJ1-1; 8 bases map to TRBD1. CDR1 is WSHSY, CDR2 SAAADI, per germline. With V trimmed by 4 bases and J by 3 bases, 4 bases remained unmatched. This CDR3 is 14 amino acids long.

The V gene is TRBV7-9, the J gene TRBJ2-5; 9 nucleotides line up with TRBD2. Germline V CDR1 and CDR2: SEHNR, FQNEAQ (reference sequence). The V and J ends lost 3 bases and 5 bases, in that order; junction bases with no gene match: 7. The CDR3 covers 15 residues. CDR3 nucleotides: TGTGCCAGCAGCTTGGGCGGGGGGGCGTTTGAGACCCAGTACTTC. Amino acid sequence: CASSLGGGAFETQYF.

The V call is TRBV14, the J call TRBJ1-4; TRBD1 matches at 9 bases. CDR1 and CDR2 (germline): SGHDN, FVKESK. The trim removed 3 bases at V and 7 bases at J, leaving 3 bases unmatched. This CDR3 is built from 14 residues. CDR3 DNA: TGTGCCAGCAGCCAGACAGGGGGGGGTGAAAAACTGTTTTTT. Protein sequence: CASSQTGGGEKLFF.

The chain recombines TRBV11-2 with TRBJ1-4; possible D gene TRBD1, 6 bases. V was pared by 6 bases and J by 8 bases, with 28 bases between. The CDR3 covers 18 residues. Germline V gives CDR1 SGHAT, CDR2 FQNNGV. CDR3 sequence reads: CASSQPQGSGLLWEKLFF. The DNA of the CDR3 is TGTGCCAGCAGTCAACCTCAGGGGTCGGGGTTACTCTGGGAAAAACTGTTTTTT.

Worth noting for this clone: This specimen includes other DNA sequences encoding the same CDR3. The gene calls are TRBV29-1 and TRBJ1-1; tentatively, D is TRBD1 (5 bases). This CDR3 has 13 residues. Germline values: CDR1 SQVTM, CDR2 ANQGSEA. Deletions cut 3 bases from V and 1 base from J, with 9 bases between. CDR3 DNA: TGCAGCGTTGAGGTCGGGGGGAACACTGAAGCTTTCTTT. Its protein product is CSVEVGGNTEAFF.

This chain links TRBV2 with TRBJ1-2; D gene uncertain. Germline V CDR1 and CDR2: SNHLY, FYNNEI. There are 10 residues in the CDR3. Trimming left V 8 bases short and J 3 bases short, with 4 bases between. The CDR3 nucleotides read TGTGCCAGCCGGGACTATGGCTACACCTTC. It is translated as CASRDYGYTF.

V and J are TRBV9 and TRBJ2-5, with TRBD1 identical over 8 bases. CDR3 size: 20 residues. Germline values: CDR1 SGDLS, CDR2 YYNGEE. The V gene end was trimmed by 3 bases and the J gene end by 2 bases; junction bases not matched to a gene: 21. CDR3 nucleotides: TGTGCCAGCAGCGCCGGAACCGGGACAGGAGGAGTTGTGAGGCAAGAGACCCAGTACTTC. Its protein is CASSAGTGTGGVVRQETQYF.

The J gene is TRBJ1-2, the V gene TRBV19; D ambiguous. Trimming left V 5 bases short and J 6 bases short, with 16 bases between. This CDR3 comprises 14 residues. The germline CDR1 and CDR2 sequences are LNHDA and SQIVND (reference sequence). The CDR3 coding sequence is TGTGCCAGTAGTCCCCCGGGAATTGTGAATGGCTACACCTTC. This codes for CASSPPGIVNGYTF. The full variable domain, its missing parts supplied by reference TRBV19 and TRBJ1-2, is DGGITQSPKYLFRKEGQNVTLSCEQNLNHDAMYWYRQDPGQGLRLIYYSQIVNDFQKGDIAEGYSVSREKKESFPLTVTSAQKNPTAFYLCASSPPGIVNGYTFGSGTRLTVV.

J is TRBJ2-3 and V is TRBV10-3; no clear D. This CDR3 spans 14 amino acids. Trimming took 6 bases from V and 4 from J, leaving 14 bases between them. From germline, CDR1 is ENHRY and CDR2 SYGVKD. Written as DNA, the CDR3 is TGTGCCATCAGCCAGACTCCCCGGGCAGATACGCAGTATTTT. Residues: CAISQTPRADTQYF.

The chain is built from TRBV6-6 and TRBJ1-4; D is unclear. Trimming stripped 5 bases from V and 0 bases from J, with 10 bases between. The CDR3 is 15 residues long. Germline CDR1 is MNHNY and CDR2 is SVGAGI (reference sequence). The CDR3 sequence: CASSRGAATNEKLFF. The CDR3 region has the DNA TGTGCCAGCAGTCGGGGAGCTGCAACTAATGAAAAACTGTTTTTT.

This sequence joins TRBV4-1 and TRBJ2-7; 11 nucleotides line up with TRBD1. Trimming took 4 bases from V and 6 from J; bases not matched to a gene: 5. Germline V gives CDR1 MGHRA, CDR2 YSYEKL. The CDR3 spans 14 residues. For the CDR3, the DNA is TGCGCCAGCAGCCCCCGGACAGGGGGCGGCGAGCAGTACTTC. Protein sequence: CASSPRTGGGEQYF.

This clone was observed once. The CDR3, as DNA: TGTGCCAGCAGCTTTCAGACTGCAGATACGCAGTATTTT. Its protein product is CASSFQTADTQYF. The rearrangement uses TRBV7-9 and TRBJ2-3, with D unclear. Germline values: CDR1 SEHNR, CDR2 FQNEAQ (reference sequence). V dropped 3 bases and J dropped 4 bases, with 8 bases sitting between them. This CDR3 region has 13 residues. Filled out from reference TRBV7-9 and TRBJ2-3, the complete variable domain reads DTGVSQNPRHKITKRGQNVTFRCDPISEHNRLYWYRQTLGQGPEFLTYFQNEAQLEKSRLLSDRFSAERPKGSFSTLEIQRTEQGDSAMYLCASSFQTADTQYFGPGTRLTVL.

This chain joins TRBV30 and TRBJ2-7; TRBD2 might be the D (5 bases). V dropped 8 bases and J dropped 4 bases, with 15 bases sitting between them. The CDR3 spans 12 residues. CDR1 is GTSNPN and CDR2 is SVGIG in the germline V gene (reference sequence). The CDR3 sequence is CARQTTGYEQYF. Written as DNA, the CDR3 is TGTGCCCGCCAGACTACGGGTTACGAGCAGTACTTC.

The chain uses TRBV5-4 and TRBJ1-2; 12 bases map to TRBD1. Germline values: CDR1 SGHNT, CDR2 YYREEE (reference sequence). Germline trimming cut 6 bases from V and 3 bases from J; bases unmatched to any gene: 12. The CDR3 extends over 17 amino acids. CDR3 DNA sequence: TGTGCCAGCATCCCCGGGACAGGGGGCAAAATGGACTATGGCTACACCTTC. Protein: CASIPGTGGKMDYGYTF.

In its sample, this clone was seen a few times. This chain uses TRBV19 with TRBJ2-2, with D hard to call. Trimming stripped 3 bases from V and 6 bases from J, with 5 bases between. CDR1 is LNHDA, CDR2 SQIVND, per germline (reference sequence). The CDR3 loop spans 12 amino acids. CDR3 DNA sequence: TGTGCCAGTAGTATCGTAGCCGGGGAGCTGTTTTTT. Translating it yields CASSIVAGELFF.

This clone has only a few counts. The CDR3 DNA reads as TGTGCCAGCAGGGCCGGGACAGTTCCCCTCCACTTT. Amino acids: CASRAGTVPLHF. The V gene is TRBV12-3 or TRBV12-4, the J gene TRBJ1-6, with TRBD1 identical over 7 bases. J lost 13 bases, V lost 6 bases, and 6 bases had no gene match. CDR3 size: 12 residues.

This sequence joins TRBV5-6 and TRBJ1-2; D may be TRBD1 (5 bases). Trimming shortened V by 3 bases and J by 4 bases, and 13 bases separated the two germline ends. Germline V lookup: CDR1 SGHDT, CDR2 YYEEEE. CDR3 length: 14 residues. The DNA for the CDR3 is TGTGCCAGCAGCTCTGCAGGGTTCGGCTATGGCTACACCTTC. Residues: CASSSAGFGYGYTF. Using reference TRBV5-6 and TRBJ1-2 for the parts outside the CDR3, the full variable domain is DAGVTQSPTHLIKTRGQQVTLRCSPKSGHDTVSWYQQALGQGPQFIFQYYEEEERQRGNFPDRFSGHQFPNYSSELNVNALLLGDSALYLCASSSAGFGYGYTFGSGTRLTVV.